The next 26 T cell receptor beta chains were all read from a single sample in a study of cytomegalovirus exposure and HLA in healthy donors. The PCR ran on 60 Vbeta and 13 Jbeta primers. The protocol was immunoSEQ multiplex PCR, while the TCRdb copy is restricted to in-frame clones and leaves out a portion. Here the sample spans roughly 150,000 clones, around 70% being singletons. Material: PBMCs. These receptors came from a woman aged 25 to 39 in good health and CMV-seronegative.

A few counts support this clone. The V and J genes are TRBV9 and TRBJ2-3, with 9 bases fitting TRBD2. The germline gives CDR1 SGDLS, CDR2 YYNGEE. J lost 1 base, V lost 4 bases, and 7 bases had no gene match. The CDR3 length is 16 residues. CDR3: CASSPHVAGGTDTQYF. The CDR3 DNA is TGTGCCAGCAGCCCCCATGTAGCGGGGGGCACAGATACGCAGTATTTT. The variable domain in full, with the rest retrieved from reference TRBV9 and TRBJ2-3, is DSGVTQTPKHLITATGQRVTLRCSPRSGDLSVYWYQQSLDQGLQFLIQYYNGEERAKGNILERFSAQQFPDLHSELNLSSLELGDSALYFCASSPHVAGGTDTQYFGPGTRLTVL.

The rearrangement joins TRBV4-1 to TRBJ1-2, with 10 bases identical to TRBD1. Germline CDR1 MGHRA, CDR2 YSYEKL. V shed 3 bases, J shed 8 bases, and the junction held 12 bases outside the gene matches. This CDR3 has 16 amino acids. In DNA form, the CDR3 reads TGCGCCAGCAGCCATCCCCCGGGGACAGGGGTGGGGGGCTACACCTTC. Its translation is CASSHPPGTGVGGYTF.

The chain uses TRBV6-5 and TRBJ1-3; no definite D call. Trimming pared 0 bases from V and 4 bases from J, leaving 13 bases between. This CDR3 spans 16 amino acids. CDR1 is MNHEY and CDR2 is SVGAGI in the germline V gene. As DNA, the CDR3 is TGTGCCAGCAGTTACTCTTCGGAACTCGGGGGAAACACCATATATTTT. Encoded protein: CASSYSSELGGNTIYF.

J is TRBJ2-1 and V is TRBV27; 8 nucleotides agree with TRBD2. After removal of 6 bases from V and 11 bases from J, the junction contained 18 bases not matched to a gene. The CDR3 has 16 residues. Looked up from germline, CDR1 is MNHEY and CDR2 is SMNVEV (reference sequence). The CDR3 spells CASRDPSQAGVIKQFF. CDR3 coding DNA: TGTGCCAGCAGGGACCCCTCTCAAGCGGGAGTTATTAAGCAGTTCTTC.

The chain combines TRBV18 with TRBJ2-5, with 13 bases fitting TRBD2. Trimming removed 4 bases from V and 3 bases from J; junction bases left unmatched: 2. CDR1 and CDR2 (germline): KGHSH, LQKENI. The CDR3 spans 15 residues. CDR3 DNA: TGTGCCAGCTCACTCGGGACTAGCGGGGAAGAGACCCAGTACTTC. This translates into CASSLGTSGEETQYF.

The J gene is TRBJ2-2, the V gene TRBV18; 9 bases are a match to TRBD1. J gave up 0 bases and V 0 bases, and 2 bases lay outside the gene matches. Looked up from germline, CDR1 is KGHSH and CDR2 is LQKENI. This CDR3 region has 17 residues. DNA of the CDR3: TGTGCCAGCTCACCACCGAGACAGGGGGCGAACACCGGGGAGCTGTTTTTT. The encoded protein is CASSPPRQGANTGELFF.

This clone has just a few counts. This chain connects TRBV29-1 to TRBJ2-3, with D possibly TRBD1 on 6 matching bases. The germline V gene has CDR1 SQVTM and CDR2 ANQGSEA. The V end was cut by 4 bases, the J end by 1 base, with 18 bases between. This CDR3 region has 16 residues. The CDR3 reads CSVVPRDTLRTDTQYF. The CDR3 region has the DNA TGCAGCGTTGTACCCCGGGACACCCTCCGCACAGATACGCAGTATTTT.

The chain links TRBV25-1 to TRBJ1-5; the match to TRBD1 covers 9 bases. V was clipped by 9 bases and J by 4 bases; unmatched bases: 4. This CDR3 has 13 amino acids. Germline V gives CDR1 MGHDK, CDR2 SYGVNS. The CDR3 DNA reads as TGTGCCAGAGCCGGGACAGGGAATCAGCCCCAGCATTTT. This sequence encodes CARAGTGNQPQHF.

The J gene is TRBJ2-1, the V gene TRBV9; TRBD2 matches 12 bases. Trimming at V came to 2 bases and at J to 4 bases, leaving 10 bases not matched to a gene. Germline V gene data show CDR1 as SGDLS and CDR2 as YYNGEE. CDR3 length: 18 residues. The CDR3 region is CASSVGTSGRSPYNEQFF. The DNA of the CDR3 is TGTGCCAGCAGCGTCGGGACTAGCGGGCGGAGTCCTTACAATGAGCAGTTCTTC.

CDR3 residues: CASSPWTGKGNQPQHF. Here the CDR3 DNA reads TGTGCCAGTAGCCCCTGGACAGGGAAGGGCAATCAGCCCCAGCATTTT. The chain uses TRBV19 and TRBJ1-5, with TRBD1 matching 8 bases. CDR1 is LNHDA, CDR2 SQIVND, per germline (reference sequence). This CDR3 has 16 residues. The junction had 9 bases not matched to a gene; V was cut back by 6 bases and J by 2 bases.

CDR3: CAISESGGRREQYV. The CDR3 region has the DNA TGTGCCATCAGTGAGTCGGGGGGAAGAAGGGAGCAGTACGTC. The chain uses TRBV10-3 and TRBJ2-7, with D perhaps matching TRBD2 (6 bases). This CDR3 region has 14 residues. The germline V and J ends were trimmed by 0 bases and 7 bases, with 13 bases remaining between them. Looked up from germline, CDR1 is ENHRY and CDR2 is SYGVKD.

The chain employs TRBV5-4 and TRBJ2-1; D possibly corresponds to TRBD2 (6 bases). The germline CDR1 and CDR2 sequences are SGHNT and YYREEE (reference sequence). The V gene lost 4 bases and the J gene lost 5 bases, with 16 bases spanning the gap. This CDR3 comprises 15 residues. Here the CDR3 reads CASSRLVLDHNEQFF. CDR3 DNA: TGTGCCAGCAGCCGACTAGTTTTAGATCACAATGAGCAGTTCTTC.

This clone was seen more than once but under ten times. The chain carries TRBV7-8 and TRBJ2-6, with D possibly matching TRBD2 (6 bases). The germline CDR1 and CDR2 sequences are SGHVS and FQNEAQ. V gave up 5 bases and J gave up 0 bases, with 11 bases separating them. CDR3 length equals 16 residues. The CDR3 region has the DNA TGTGCCAGCAGCACTAGGAGGGGCTCTGGGGCCAACGTCCTGACTTTC. Amino acid sequence: CASSTRRGSGANVLTF.

The chain carries TRBV27 and TRBJ1-4, with D unclear. Per germline, CDR1 MNHEY and CDR2 SMNVEV (reference sequence). The CDR3 has 15 amino acids. V gave up 6 bases and J gave up 3 bases, with 14 bases separating them. The CDR3 region is CASSPTWAANEKLFF. The DNA of the CDR3 is TGTGCCAGCAGCCCGACGTGGGCTGCTAATGAAAAACTGTTTTTT.

This clone was detected only once. The chain joins TRBV5-6 to TRBJ1-6; tentatively, D is TRBD1 (5 bases). CDR1 is SGHDT and CDR2 is YYEEEE in the germline V gene. Trimming removed 4 bases at V and 14 bases at J, with 16 bases between. The length of the CDR3 is 13 residues. The chain's CDR3 is CASSPGRGYTLHF. The CDR3 DNA reads TGTGCCAGCAGCCCTGGGAGGGGATACACCCTCCACTTT.

The V gene is TRBV11-2, the J gene TRBJ2-3; maybe TRBD2 (6 bases). Germline V gene sequence: CDR1 SGHAT, CDR2 FQNNGV. This CDR3 is built from 13 residues. Trimming removed 5 bases at V and 2 bases at J, with 8 bases between. The CDR3 is CASSGTYTDTQYF. The CDR3 DNA sequence: TGTGCCAGCAGCGGGACTTACACAGATACGCAGTATTTT.

This clone has only one observation. This specimen includes other DNA sequences encoding the same CDR3. The chain uses TRBV2 and TRBJ2-7; 11 bases align to TRBD1. V lost 6 bases to trimming and J lost 4 bases; unmatched junction nucleotides: 2. Germline V gene data show CDR1 as SNHLY and CDR2 as FYNNEI. This CDR3 is built from 13 residues. CDR3 sequence reads: CASSGQGAYEQYF. As DNA, the CDR3 is TGTGCCAGCAGCGGACAGGGGGCATACGAGCAGTACTTC.

The V call is TRBV5-4, the J call TRBJ2-2; 8 nucleotides align to TRBD1. Germline lookup yields CDR1 SGHNT and CDR2 YYREEE (reference sequence). This CDR3 spans 15 amino acids. V gave up 0 bases and J gave up 6 bases; unmatched junction bases: 4. The CDR3 loop is CASSLGTGFPGELFF. In DNA form, the CDR3 reads TGTGCCAGCAGCTTGGGGACAGGGTTTCCCGGGGAGCTGTTTTTT. The whole variable domain, remainder taken from reference TRBV5-4 and TRBJ2-2, is ETGVTQSPTHLIKTRGQQVTLRCSSQSGHNTVSWYQQALGQGPQFIFQYYREEENGRGNFPPRFSGLQFPNYSSELNVNALELDDSALYLCASSLGTGFPGELFFGEGSRLTVL.

The genes are TRBV5-1 and TRBJ2-7; D is possibly TRBD1 (6 bases). Germline loops: CDR1 SGHRS, CDR2 YFSETQ. This CDR3 is 14 amino acids long. Between the trimmed V and J ends, which lost 0 bases and 7 bases, there was a span of 14 bases. This CDR3 reads CASSLEAGANEQYF. For the CDR3, the DNA is TGCGCCAGCAGCTTGGAGGCAGGGGCCAATGAGCAGTACTTC.

A single count supports this clone. The rearrangement joins TRBV11-2 to TRBJ2-1; 11 nucleotides align to TRBD2. The CDR3 runs 18 residues. V trimming: 6 bases; J trimming: 2 bases; junction bases outside the gene matches: 12. The germline gives CDR1 SGHAT, CDR2 FQNNGV. The CDR3 is CASSSGTSGTRAYNEQFF. DNA of the CDR3: TGTGCCAGCAGTTCAGGGACTAGCGGCACTAGGGCCTACAATGAGCAGTTCTTC.

The chain joins TRBV27 to TRBJ2-5; tentative D call: TRBD1 (5 bases). Judging by the DNA end, TRBJ2-7 fits better; the J call may be wrong. The germline V gene has CDR1 MNHEY and CDR2 SMNVEV (reference sequence). The CDR3 loop spans 13 amino acids. The CDR3 DNA reads TGTGCCAGCAGTTTATACAGGTCCTACGAGCAGTACTTC. Its protein product is CASSLYRSYEQYF.

Concerning this clone itself: Germline is not matched at one junction end, which may reflect a read error. This chain connects TRBV19 to TRBJ2-6; 10 bases align to TRBD1. Germline CDR1 reads LNHDA; CDR2 reads SQIVND (reference sequence). CDR3 length equals 15 residues. CDR3 bases: TGTGCCAGCAGGGACAGGGGACTTGGGGCCAACGCCCTGACTTTC. This gives the protein CASRDRGLGANALTF.

This sequence joins TRBV5-1 and TRBJ2-1; 7 nucleotides line up with TRBD2. Germline V gives CDR1 SGHRS, CDR2 YFSETQ. After removal of 0 bases from V and 7 bases from J, the junction contained 10 bases not matched to a gene. This CDR3 has 16 amino acids. CDR3 residues: CASSLAEAGLSNEQFF. CDR3 nucleotides: TGCGCCAGCAGCTTGGCCGAAGCGGGGCTGTCGAATGAGCAGTTCTTC. The whole variable domain, filled in from reference TRBV5-1 and TRBJ2-1, reads KAGVTQTPRYLIKTRGQQVTLSCSPISGHRSVSWYQQTPGQGLQFLFEYFSETQRNKGNFPGRFSGRQFSNSRSEMNVSTLELGDSALYLCASSLAEAGLSNEQFFGPGTRLTVL.

This chain connects TRBV4-1 to TRBJ1-4, with D hard to call. This CDR3 is built from 16 residues. CDR1 and CDR2 (germline): MGHRA, YSYEKL. Trimming shortened V by 0 bases and J by 6 bases, and 14 bases separated the two germline ends. CDR3 sequence (DNA): TGCGCCAGCAGCCAAGATCTTGACGGGGAGGATGAAAAACTGTTTTTT. As protein: CASSQDLDGEDEKLFF.

The V call is TRBV10-3, the J call TRBJ1-5; D is undetermined. The V gene's germline CDR1 is ENHRY and CDR2 SYGVKD. V lost 2 bases, J lost 6 bases, and 11 bases lay in between. The CDR3 has 14 residues. The DNA of the CDR3 is TGTGCCATCAGTGAGAAACTAGGGAGTCAGCCCCAGCATTTT. Protein sequence: CAISEKLGSQPQHF.

V usage is TRBV7-3 and J usage is TRBJ2-7, with 11 bases that match TRBD1. The CDR3 consists of 16 residues. The V and J ends lost 4 bases and 7 bases, in that order; junction bases with no gene match: 12. Per the germline V gene, CDR1 is SGHTA and CDR2 is FQGTGA. The chain's CDR3 is CASSSNRGTGGSEQYF. In DNA form, the CDR3 reads TGTGCCAGCAGCTCGAATCGGGGGACAGGGGGGTCGGAGCAGTACTTC.